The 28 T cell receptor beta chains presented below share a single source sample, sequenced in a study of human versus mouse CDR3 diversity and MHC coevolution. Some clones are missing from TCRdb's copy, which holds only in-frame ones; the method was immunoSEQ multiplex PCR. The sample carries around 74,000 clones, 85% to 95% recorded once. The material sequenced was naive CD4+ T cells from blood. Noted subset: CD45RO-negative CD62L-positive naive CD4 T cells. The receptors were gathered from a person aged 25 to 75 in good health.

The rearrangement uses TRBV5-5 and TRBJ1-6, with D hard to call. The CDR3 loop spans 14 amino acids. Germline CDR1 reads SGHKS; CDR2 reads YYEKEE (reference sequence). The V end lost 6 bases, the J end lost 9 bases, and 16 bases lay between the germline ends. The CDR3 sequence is CASTGGMGSSPLHF. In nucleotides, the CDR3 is TGTGCCAGCACCGGAGGGATGGGGAGTTCACCCCTCCACTTT.

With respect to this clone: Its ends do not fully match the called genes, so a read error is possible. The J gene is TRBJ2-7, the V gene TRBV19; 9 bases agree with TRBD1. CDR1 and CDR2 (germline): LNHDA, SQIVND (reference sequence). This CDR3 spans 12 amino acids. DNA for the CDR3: TGTGCCAGTAGTACTAGGACAGGGGTTCGTCACTTC. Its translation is CASSTRTGVRHF.

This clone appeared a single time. CDR3 DNA sequence: TGTGCCAGCAGCCGAGACGGGGGGCCCTACGAGCAGTACTTC. The encoded protein is CASSRDGGPYEQYF. This chain links TRBV6-5 with TRBJ2-7; D is perhaps TRBD2 (7 bases). The germline V and J ends were trimmed by 6 bases and 2 bases, with 14 bases remaining between them. Per germline, CDR1 MNHEY and CDR2 SVGAGI. The CDR3 runs 14 residues.

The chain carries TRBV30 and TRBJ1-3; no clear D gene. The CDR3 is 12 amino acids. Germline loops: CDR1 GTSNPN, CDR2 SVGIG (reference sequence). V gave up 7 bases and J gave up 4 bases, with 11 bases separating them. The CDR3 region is CASGVMGNTIYF. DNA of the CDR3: TGTGCCTCGGGAGTTATGGGAAACACCATATATTTT.

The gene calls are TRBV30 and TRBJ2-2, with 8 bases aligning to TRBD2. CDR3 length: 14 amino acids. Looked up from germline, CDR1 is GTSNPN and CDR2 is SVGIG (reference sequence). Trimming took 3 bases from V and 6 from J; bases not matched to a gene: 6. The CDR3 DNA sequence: TGTGCCTGGAGAGAGACGGGGGGGCCCGGGGAGCTGTTTTTT. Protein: CAWRETGGPGELFF.

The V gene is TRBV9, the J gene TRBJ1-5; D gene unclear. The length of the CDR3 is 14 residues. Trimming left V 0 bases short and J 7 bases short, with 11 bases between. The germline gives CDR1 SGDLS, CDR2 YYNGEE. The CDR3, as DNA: TGTGCCAGCAGCGTAGGGTGGGAGAGACAGCCCCAGCATTTT. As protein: CASSVGWERQPQHF.

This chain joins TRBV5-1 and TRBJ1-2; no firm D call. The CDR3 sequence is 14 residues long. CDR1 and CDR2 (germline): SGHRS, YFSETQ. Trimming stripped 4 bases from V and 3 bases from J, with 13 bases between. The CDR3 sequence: CASSARGHDYGYTF. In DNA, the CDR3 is TGCGCCAGCAGCGCACGAGGGCATGACTATGGCTACACCTTC.

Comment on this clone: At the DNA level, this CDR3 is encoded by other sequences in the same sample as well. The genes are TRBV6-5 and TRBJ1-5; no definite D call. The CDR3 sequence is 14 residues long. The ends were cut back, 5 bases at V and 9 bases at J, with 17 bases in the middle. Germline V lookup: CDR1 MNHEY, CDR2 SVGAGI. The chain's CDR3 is CASSRQGLHSPQHF. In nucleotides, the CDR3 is TGTGCCAGCAGTCGACAAGGTCTCCATTCGCCCCAGCATTTT.

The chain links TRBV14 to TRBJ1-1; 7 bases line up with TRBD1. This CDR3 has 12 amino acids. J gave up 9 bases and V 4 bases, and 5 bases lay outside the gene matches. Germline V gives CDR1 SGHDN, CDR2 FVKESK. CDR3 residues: CASSRDRVQAFF. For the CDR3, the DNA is TGTGCCAGCAGCCGAGACAGGGTTCAAGCTTTCTTT.

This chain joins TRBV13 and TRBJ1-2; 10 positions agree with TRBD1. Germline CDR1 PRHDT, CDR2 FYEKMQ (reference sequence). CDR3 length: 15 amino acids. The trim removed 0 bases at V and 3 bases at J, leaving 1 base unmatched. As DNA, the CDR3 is TGTGCCAGCAGCTTAGGGGACAGGGGGGACTATGGCTACACCTTC. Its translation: CASSLGDRGDYGYTF.

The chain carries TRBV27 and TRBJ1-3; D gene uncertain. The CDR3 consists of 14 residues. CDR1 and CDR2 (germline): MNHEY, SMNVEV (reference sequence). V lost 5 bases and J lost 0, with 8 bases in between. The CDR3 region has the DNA TGTGCCAGCAGTCCGGAGTACTCTGGAAACACCATATATTTT. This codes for CASSPEYSGNTIYF.

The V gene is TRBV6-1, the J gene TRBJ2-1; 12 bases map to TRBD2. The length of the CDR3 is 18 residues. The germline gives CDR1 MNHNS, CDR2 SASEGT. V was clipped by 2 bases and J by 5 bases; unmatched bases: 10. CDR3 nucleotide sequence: TGTGCCAGCAGTGAAATTTCTAGCGGGAGGGCCTTCGACAATGAGCAGTTCTTC. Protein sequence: CASSEISSGRAFDNEQFF.

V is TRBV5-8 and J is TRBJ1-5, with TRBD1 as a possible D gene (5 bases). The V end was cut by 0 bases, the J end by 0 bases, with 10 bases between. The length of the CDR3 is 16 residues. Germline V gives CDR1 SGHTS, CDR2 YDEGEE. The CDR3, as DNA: TGTGCCAGCAGCTTGGGCGGACACTATAGCAATCAGCCCCAGCATTTT. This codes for CASSLGGHYSNQPQHF.

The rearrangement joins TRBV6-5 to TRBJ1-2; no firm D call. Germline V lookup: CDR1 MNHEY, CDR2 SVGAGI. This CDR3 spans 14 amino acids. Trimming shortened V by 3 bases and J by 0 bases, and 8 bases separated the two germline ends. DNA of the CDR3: TGTGCCAGCAGTTATGCGGGTGCTAACTATGGCTACACCTTC. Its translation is CASSYAGANYGYTF.

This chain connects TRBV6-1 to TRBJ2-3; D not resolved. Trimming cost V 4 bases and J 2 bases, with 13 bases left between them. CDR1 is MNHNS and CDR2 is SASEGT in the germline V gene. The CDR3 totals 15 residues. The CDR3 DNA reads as TGTGCCAGCAGTGTACCGATAGCCGCCACAGATACGCAGTATTTT. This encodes CASSVPIAATDTQYF.

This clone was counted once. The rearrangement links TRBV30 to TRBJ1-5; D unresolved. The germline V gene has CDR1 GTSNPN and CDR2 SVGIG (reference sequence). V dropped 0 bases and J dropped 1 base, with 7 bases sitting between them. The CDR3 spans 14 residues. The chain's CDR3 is CAWSVGGSNQPQHF. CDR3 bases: TGTGCCTGGAGTGTCGGAGGGAGCAATCAGCCCCAGCATTTT.

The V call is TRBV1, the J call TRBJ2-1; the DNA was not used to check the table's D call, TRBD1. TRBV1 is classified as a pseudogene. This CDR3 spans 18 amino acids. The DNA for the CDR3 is TGCACCAGCAGCCAAGATCCCTACAGGGCTAGCTCCTACAATGAGCAGTTCTTC. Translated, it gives CTSSQDPYRASSYNEQFF.

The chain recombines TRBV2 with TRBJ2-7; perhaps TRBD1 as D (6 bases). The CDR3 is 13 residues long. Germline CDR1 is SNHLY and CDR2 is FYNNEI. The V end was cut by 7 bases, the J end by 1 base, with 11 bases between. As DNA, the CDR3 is TGTGCCAGCACAGGGGCACCATCCTACGAGCAGTACTTC. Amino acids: CASTGAPSYEQYF.

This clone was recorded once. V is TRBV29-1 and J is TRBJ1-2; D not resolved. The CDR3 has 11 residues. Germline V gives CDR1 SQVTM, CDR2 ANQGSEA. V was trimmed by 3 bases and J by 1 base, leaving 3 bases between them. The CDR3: CSVDSNYGYTF. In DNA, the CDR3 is TGCAGCGTTGACAGTAACTATGGCTACACCTTC.

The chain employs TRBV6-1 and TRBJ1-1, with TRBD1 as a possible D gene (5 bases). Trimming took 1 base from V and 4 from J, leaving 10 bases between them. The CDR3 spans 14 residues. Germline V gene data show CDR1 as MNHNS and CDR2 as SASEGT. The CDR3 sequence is CASSEEDTFTEAFF. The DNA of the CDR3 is TGTGCCAGCAGTGAAGAGGACACCTTCACTGAAGCTTTCTTT.

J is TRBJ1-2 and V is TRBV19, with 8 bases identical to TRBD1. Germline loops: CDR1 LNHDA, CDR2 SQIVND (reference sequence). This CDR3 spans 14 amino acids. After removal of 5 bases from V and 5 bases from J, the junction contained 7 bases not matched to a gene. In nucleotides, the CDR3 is TGTGCCAGTAGTTTACAGGGGGTCCAATATGGCTACACCTTC. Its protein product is CASSLQGVQYGYTF. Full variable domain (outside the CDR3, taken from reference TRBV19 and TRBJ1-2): DGGITQSPKYLFRKEGQNVTLSCEQNLNHDAMYWYRQDPGQGLRLIYYSQIVNDFQKGDIAEGYSVSREKKESFPLTVTSAQKNPTAFYLCASSLQGVQYGYTFGSGTRLTVV.

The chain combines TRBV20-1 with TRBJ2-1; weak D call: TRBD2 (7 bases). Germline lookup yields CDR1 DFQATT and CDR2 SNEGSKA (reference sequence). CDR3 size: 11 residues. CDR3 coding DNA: TGCAGAAAGGGGGGGGTGAATGAGCAGTTCTTC. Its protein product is CRKGGVNEQFF.

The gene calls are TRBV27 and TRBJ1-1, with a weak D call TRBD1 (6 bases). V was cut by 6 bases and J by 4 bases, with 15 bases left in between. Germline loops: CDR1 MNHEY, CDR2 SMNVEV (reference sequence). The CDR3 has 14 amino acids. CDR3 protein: CASRQGGSGTEAFF. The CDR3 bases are TGTGCCAGCAGACAGGGAGGGTCGGGCACTGAAGCTTTCTTT.

The CDR3 sequence: CASSVGGLPQETQYF. In DNA, the CDR3 is TGTGCCAGCAGCGTAGGAGGTCTCCCCCAAGAGACCCAGTACTTC. The chain recombines TRBV9 with TRBJ2-5; D call uncertain. The CDR3 consists of 15 residues. Trimming removed 0 bases from V and 1 base from J, with 10 bases in between. Germline V gene lookup returns CDR1 SGDLS and CDR2 YYNGEE.

In DNA, the CDR3 is TGTGCCAGCAGTCCCGGACAGGGCGCCTCGCTCTACAATGAGCAGTTCTTC. Translating gives CASSPGQGASLYNEQFF. The chain employs TRBV27 and TRBJ2-1; 8 bases line up with TRBD1. J was trimmed by 3 bases and V by 5 bases; bases with no gene match: 12. Germline V gives CDR1 MNHEY, CDR2 SMNVEV (reference sequence). This CDR3 is built from 17 residues.

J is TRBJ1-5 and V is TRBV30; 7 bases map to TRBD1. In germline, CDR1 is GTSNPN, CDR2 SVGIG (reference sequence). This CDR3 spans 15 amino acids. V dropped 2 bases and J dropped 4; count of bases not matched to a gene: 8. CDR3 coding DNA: TGTGCCTGGAGTAAAACTGACAGGGAAAATCAGCCCCAGCATTTT. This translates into CAWSKTDRENQPQHF.

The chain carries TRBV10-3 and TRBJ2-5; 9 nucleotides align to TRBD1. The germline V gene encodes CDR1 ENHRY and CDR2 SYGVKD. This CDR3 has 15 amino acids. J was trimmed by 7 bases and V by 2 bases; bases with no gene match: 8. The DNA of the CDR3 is TGTGCCATCAGTGAGACGGGGACAGGGATAAGGACCCAGTACTTC. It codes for CAISETGTGIRTQYF.

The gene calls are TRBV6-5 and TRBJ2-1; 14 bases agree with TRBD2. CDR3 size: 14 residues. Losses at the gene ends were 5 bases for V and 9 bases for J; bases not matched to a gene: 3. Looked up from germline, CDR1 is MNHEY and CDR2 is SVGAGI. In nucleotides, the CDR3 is TGTGCCAGCAGTCGGACTAGCGGGAGGCGTGAGCAGTTCTTC. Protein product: CASSRTSGRREQFF.